One sample yielded the 13 T cell receptor beta chains listed below, sequenced in a study of blood T cell repertoires in COVID-19. The method was immunoSEQ multiplex PCR; TCRdb's version includes in-frame clones alone and lacks a portion of them. The sample holds 130,000 to 150,000 clones; roughly 86% are singletons and the top ten take about 2.5%. The specimen was peripheral blood. These receptors originate from a human donor in a cohort sampled during active COVID-19.

This chain joins TRBV5-5 and TRBJ2-7, with 10 bases lining up with TRBD1. The germline gives CDR1 SGHKS, CDR2 YYEKEE (reference sequence). Trimming removed 4 bases from V and 7 bases from J; junction bases left unmatched: 8. The CDR3 covers 14 residues. CDR3 loop: CASSLGTGVWEQYF. Written as DNA, the CDR3 is TGTGCCAGCAGCCTCGGGACAGGGGTGTGGGAGCAGTACTTC.

The chain employs TRBV7-2 and TRBJ2-1; 13 bases align to TRBD2. Germline V lookup: CDR1 SGHTA, CDR2 FQGNSA. The CDR3 totals 18 residues. The trim removed 5 bases at V and 0 bases at J, leaving 7 bases unmatched. The CDR3 DNA reads as TGTGCCAGCAGCCGGGGACTAGCGGGATCCCGCTCCTACAATGAGCAGTTCTTC. Its translation: CASSRGLAGSRSYNEQFF.

This chain uses TRBV30 with TRBJ2-7; 9 nucleotides line up with TRBD1. CDR3 length: 14 residues. J gave up 5 bases and V 2 bases, and 7 bases lay outside the gene matches. The germline V gene has CDR1 GTSNPN and CDR2 SVGIG (reference sequence). The CDR3, as DNA: TGTGCCTGGAGTATCGGGACAGGGAGAGACGAGCAGTACTTC. This codes for CAWSIGTGRDEQYF.

The V call is TRBV4-2, the J call TRBJ1-2; the match to TRBD1 covers 10 bases. The CDR3 spans 17 residues. The V gene end was trimmed by 0 bases and the J gene end by 4 bases; junction bases not matched to a gene: 8. In germline, CDR1 is LGHNA, CDR2 YNFKEQ. The CDR3 loop is CASSQDYRDRGSYGYTF. The DNA of the CDR3 is TGTGCCAGCAGCCAAGATTACCGGGACAGGGGCAGCTATGGCTACACCTTC.

This clone was recorded once. The gene calls are TRBV7-9 and TRBJ1-4; 7 positions agree with TRBD1. The CDR3 covers 15 residues. Germline CDR1 reads SEHNR; CDR2 reads FQNEAQ (reference sequence). Germline trimming cut 5 bases from V and 5 bases from J; bases unmatched to any gene: 8. CDR3 residues: CASSPSGGGNEKLFF. The CDR3 DNA follows: TGTGCCAGCAGCCCCAGCGGAGGGGGCAATGAAAAACTGTTTTTT.

The J gene is TRBJ2-1, the V gene TRBV18, with 11 bases identical to TRBD2. J lost 10 bases, V lost 3 bases, and 8 bases had no gene match. This CDR3 has 15 residues. CDR1 is KGHSH, CDR2 LQKENI, per germline. CDR3 bases: TGTGCCAGCTCACCTACTAGCGGGGGCCGGTGGGAGCAGTTCTTC. Amino acids: CASSPTSGGRWEQFF.

This clone was observed a handful of times. The chain combines TRBV6-2 or TRBV6-3 with TRBJ2-7, with 13 nucleotides matching TRBD2. V shed 4 bases, J shed 6 bases, and the junction held 9 bases outside the gene matches. Germline loops: CDR1 MNHEY, CDR2 SVGEGT. CDR3 length: 16 residues. This CDR3 reads CASSSWTSGGNGEQYF. For the CDR3, the DNA is TGTGCCAGCAGTTCATGGACTAGCGGGGGCAACGGCGAGCAGTACTTC.

CDR3: CASSLYPPRTGDYGYTF. CDR3 sequence (DNA): TGTGCCAGCAGTTTATACCCCCCAAGGACAGGGGACTATGGCTACACCTTC. The gene calls are TRBV27 and TRBJ1-2, with 9 positions matching TRBD1. The CDR3 is made up of 17 amino acids. V lost 1 base and J lost 3; bases outside the gene matches: 9. Germline CDR1 and CDR2: MNHEY and SMNVEV (reference sequence).

This chain connects TRBV7-9 to TRBJ2-1; no clear D gene. Germline lookup yields CDR1 SEHNR and CDR2 FQNEAQ (reference sequence). Trimming left V 0 bases short and J 2 bases short, with 8 bases between. The CDR3 extends over 15 amino acids. This CDR3 reads CASSLAYLPYNEQFF. In DNA form, the CDR3 reads TGTGCCAGCAGCTTAGCCTACTTGCCCTACAATGAGCAGTTCTTC.

The chain recombines TRBV5-8 with TRBJ2-1, with D possibly TRBD2 on 6 matching bases. CDR1 is SGHTS and CDR2 is YDEGEE in the germline V gene. This CDR3 has 14 residues. Trimming removed 6 bases from V and 1 base from J, with 11 bases in between. The CDR3 DNA is TGTGCCAGCAACGTTGGGACTTCCTACAATGAGCAGTTCTTC. It specifies CASNVGTSYNEQFF.

The gene calls are TRBV7-9 and TRBJ1-2, with TRBD1 identical over 10 bases. J lost 0 bases, V lost 7 bases, and 14 bases had no gene match. The CDR3 length is 18 residues. Germline CDR1 and CDR2: SEHNR and FQNEAQ (reference sequence). CDR3 region: CASTKLSGTGATNYGYTF. Written as DNA, the CDR3 is TGTGCCAGCACCAAATTAAGTGGGACAGGGGCTACTAACTATGGCTACACCTTC.

The V and J genes are TRBV28 and TRBJ1-5, with 8 bases aligning to TRBD1. There are 14 residues in the CDR3. The germline V gene has CDR1 MDHEN and CDR2 SYDVKM. J was trimmed by 7 bases and V by 7 bases; bases with no gene match: 9. CDR3 loop: CASMDREVRQPQHF. CDR3 in DNA: TGTGCCAGCATGGACAGGGAGGTGAGGCAGCCCCAGCATTTT.

The rearrangement uses TRBV6-6 and TRBJ2-2; D is unresolved. The germline gives CDR1 MNHNY, CDR2 SVGAGI (reference sequence). This CDR3 region has 15 residues. Trimming left V 2 bases short and J 0 bases short, with 7 bases between. The CDR3 sequence: CASSYMAANTGELFF. CDR3 in DNA: TGTGCCAGCAGTTACATGGCAGCGAACACCGGGGAGCTGTTTTTT.